This T cell receptor (beta chain) stems from a study of T-cell reconstitution after alpha-beta-depleted transplantation in children. Notes on the study in general: T-cell numbers and diversity one year post-transplant derived largely from freshly generated T cells. The study reportedly traced alpha-beta T cells about two months after transplant to several hundred expanded graft clones.

CDR1 is WNHNN and CDR2 is SYGVQD in the germline V gene (reference sequence). With 6 bases clipped from V and 7 bases from J, the junction kept 5 bases outside the gene matches. The CDR3 sequence is 13 residues long. This clonotype was found many times. Its antigen remains unidentified. As it was prepared, the TCRbeta library received unique molecular identifiers. MiXCR, run by TCRdb on the PCR reads, gives a single entry per CDR3 protein. The table includes tens of thousands of distinct CDR3 sequences, around 9% detected once. V and J are TRBV10-1 and TRBJ2-2, with 7 nucleotides matching TRBD2. The receptor comes from a male patient between 2 and 15 years old who had a stem cell transplant for chronic granulomatous disease, so the T cells may come from the graft donor. This material consisted of PBMCs, mostly from graft donor cells, taken 60 days after TCRalphabeta/CD19-depleted stem cell transplant. Here the CDR3 DNA reads TGCGCCAGCAGCGGGGGGTACGACGGGGAGCTGTTTTTT. It yields the protein CASSGGYDGELFF.